The 5 T cell receptor beta chains below were found in one sample sequenced in a study of T-cell reconstitution after alpha-beta-depleted transplantation in children. The TCRbeta library was prepared with unique molecular identifiers. One entry per CDR3 protein, called by TCRdb with MiXCR from the PCR reads. The repertoire holds around 380,000 distinct CDR3 sequences, with approximately 11% as singletons. Sample: PBMCs from the stem cell graft donor, taken from the stem cell graft. The receptors were gathered from a human donor who donated a stem cell graft to a child with acute myeloid leukemia.

Only a few counts were recorded for this clonotype. The rearrangement joins TRBV5-4 to TRBJ2-1, with a possible D match to TRBD2 (6 bases). The germline V gene has CDR1 SGHNT and CDR2 YYREEE (reference sequence). Between the trimmed V and J ends, which lost 4 bases and 5 bases, there was a span of 19 bases. The CDR3 sequence is 16 residues long. The CDR3: CASSPRRAGLDNEQFF. In DNA, the CDR3 is TGTGCCAGCAGCCCCCGTAGGGCGGGGTTGGACAATGAGCAGTTCTTC. The entire variable domain, with the rest obtained from reference TRBV5-4 and TRBJ2-1, is as follows: ETGVTQSPTHLIKTRGQQVTLRCSSQSGHNTVSWYQQALGQGPQFIFQYYREEENGRGNFPPRFSGLQFPNYSSELNVNALELDDSALYLCASSPRRAGLDNEQFFGPGTRLTVL.

This chain joins TRBV6-5 and TRBJ2-2, with D unresolved. The CDR3 spans 15 residues. Per the germline V gene, CDR1 is MNHEY and CDR2 is SVGAGI. V was cut by 1 base and J by 1 base, with 7 bases left in between. CDR3 bases: TGTGCCAGCAGTTACTATGAGGTGAACACCGGGGAGCTGTTTTTT. Translating gives CASSYYEVNTGELFF.

The chain combines TRBV29-1 with TRBJ2-7; D is undetermined. The length of the CDR3 is 15 residues. V was clipped by 3 bases and J by 1 base, with 16 bases between them. Per germline, CDR1 SQVTM and CDR2 ANQGSEA. CDR3 residues: CSVDLRTHPSYEQYV. Written as DNA, the CDR3 is TGCAGCGTTGACCTCCGGACCCACCCTTCCTACGAGCAGTACGTC.

The chain joins TRBV29-1 to TRBJ2-3; TRBD1 agrees at 8 bases. This CDR3 region has 16 residues. The germline V gene has CDR1 SQVTM and CDR2 ANQGSEA. V lost 4 bases to trimming and J lost 1 base; unmatched junction nucleotides: 10. This CDR3 is CSVARGQGSGTDTQYF. The CDR3 DNA is TGCAGCGTTGCCCGCGGACAGGGATCGGGCACAGATACGCAGTATTTT.

The chain recombines TRBV2 with TRBJ2-7; 8 bases are a match to TRBD1. From germline, CDR1 is SNHLY and CDR2 FYNNEI. The CDR3 has 16 amino acids. With V trimmed by 7 bases and J by 5 bases, 16 bases remained unmatched. CDR3 coding DNA: TGTGCCAGCATGGGGCCGCGGACAGGGATAGGCCACGAGCAGTACGTC. Its translation: CASMGPRTGIGHEQYV.